This T cell receptor (beta chain) was recovered during a study of T cell responses to AZD1222 COVID-19 vaccine. As regards this clone: Its antigen remains unknown.

Points from the study as a whole: Clonal diversity was possibly underestimated; the donors were predominantly white British and more often female.

Clones were read by immunoSEQ multiplex PCR, and TCRdb kept only the in-frame ones, dropping some. The repertoire holds more than 150,000 clones, approximately 92% seen once, with more than 9% in the top ten. Germline lookup yields CDR1 WNHNN and CDR2 SYGVQD (reference sequence). The CDR3 is 19 amino acids. Trimming shortened V by 0 bases and J by 6 bases, and 26 bases separated the two germline ends. The receptor comes from an adult in good health. Here the sequenced sample was peripheral blood, taken on day 0 of AZD1222 vaccination. The chain combines TRBV10-1 with TRBJ1-2; a weak D match, TRBD1 (5 bases). CDR3 amino acids: CASSESGLGGKTVEDGYTF. CDR3 in DNA: TGCGCCAGCAGTGAGTCGGGATTAGGCGGGAAGACAGTGGAGGATGGCTACACCTTC.